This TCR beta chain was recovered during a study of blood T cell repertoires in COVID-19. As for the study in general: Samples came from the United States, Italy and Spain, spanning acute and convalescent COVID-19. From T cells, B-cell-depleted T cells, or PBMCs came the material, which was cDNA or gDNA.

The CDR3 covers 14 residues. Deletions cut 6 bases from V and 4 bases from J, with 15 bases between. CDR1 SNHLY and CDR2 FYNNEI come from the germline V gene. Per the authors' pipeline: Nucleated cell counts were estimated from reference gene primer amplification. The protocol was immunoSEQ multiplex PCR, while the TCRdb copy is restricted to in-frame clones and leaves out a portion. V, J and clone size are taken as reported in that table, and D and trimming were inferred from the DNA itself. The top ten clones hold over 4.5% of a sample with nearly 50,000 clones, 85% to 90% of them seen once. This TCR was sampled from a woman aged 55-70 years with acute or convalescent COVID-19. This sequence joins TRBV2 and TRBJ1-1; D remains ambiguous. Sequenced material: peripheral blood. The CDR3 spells CASSSRREGTEAFF. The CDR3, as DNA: TGTGCCAGCAGCTCCAGGCGGGAGGGCACTGAAGCTTTCTTT.